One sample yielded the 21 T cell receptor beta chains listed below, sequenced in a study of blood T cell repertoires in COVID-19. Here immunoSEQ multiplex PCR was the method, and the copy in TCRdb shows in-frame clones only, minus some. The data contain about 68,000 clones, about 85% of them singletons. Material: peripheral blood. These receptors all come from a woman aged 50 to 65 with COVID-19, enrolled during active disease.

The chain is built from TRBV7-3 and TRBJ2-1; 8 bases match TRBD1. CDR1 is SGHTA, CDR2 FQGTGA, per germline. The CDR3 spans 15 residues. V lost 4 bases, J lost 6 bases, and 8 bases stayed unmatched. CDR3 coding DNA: TGTGCCAGCAGCTCGCAGGGGGCGCGAGGCAATGAGCAGTTCTTC. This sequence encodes CASSSQGARGNEQFF.

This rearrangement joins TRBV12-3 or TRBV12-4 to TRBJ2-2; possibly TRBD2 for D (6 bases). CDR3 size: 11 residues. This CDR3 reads CGGLNTGELFF. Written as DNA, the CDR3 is TGTGGGGGACTGAACACCGGGGAGCTGTTTTTT.

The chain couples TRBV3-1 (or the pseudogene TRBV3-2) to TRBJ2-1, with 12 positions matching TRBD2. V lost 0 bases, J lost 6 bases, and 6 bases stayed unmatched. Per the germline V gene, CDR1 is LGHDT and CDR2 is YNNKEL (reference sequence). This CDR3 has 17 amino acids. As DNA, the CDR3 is TGTGCCAGCAGCCAAGAGGTTCTAGCGGGAGGGGGCAATGAGCAGTTCTTC. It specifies CASSQEVLAGGGNEQFF.

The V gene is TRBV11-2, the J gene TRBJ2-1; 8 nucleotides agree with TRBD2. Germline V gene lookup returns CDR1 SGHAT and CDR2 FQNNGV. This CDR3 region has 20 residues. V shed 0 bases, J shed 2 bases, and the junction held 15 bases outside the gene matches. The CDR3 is CASSLEGLAGLGVPYNEQFF. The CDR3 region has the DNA TGTGCCAGCAGCTTAGAGGGCTTAGCGGGACTAGGAGTACCCTACAATGAGCAGTTCTTC.

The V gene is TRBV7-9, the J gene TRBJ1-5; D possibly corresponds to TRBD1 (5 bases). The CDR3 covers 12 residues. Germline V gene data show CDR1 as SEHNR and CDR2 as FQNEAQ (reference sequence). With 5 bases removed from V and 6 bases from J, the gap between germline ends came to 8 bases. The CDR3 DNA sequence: TGTGCCAGCAGCACCCAGGGTCAGCCCCAGCATTTT. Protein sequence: CASSTQGQPQHF.

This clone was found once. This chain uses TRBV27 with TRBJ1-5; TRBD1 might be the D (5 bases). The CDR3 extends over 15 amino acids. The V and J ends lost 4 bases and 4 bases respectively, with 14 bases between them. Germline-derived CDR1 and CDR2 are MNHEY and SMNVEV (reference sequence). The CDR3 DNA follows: TGTGCCAGCAGTTCCACCGGGGGGGTGAATCAGCCCCAGCATTTT. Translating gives CASSSTGGVNQPQHF.

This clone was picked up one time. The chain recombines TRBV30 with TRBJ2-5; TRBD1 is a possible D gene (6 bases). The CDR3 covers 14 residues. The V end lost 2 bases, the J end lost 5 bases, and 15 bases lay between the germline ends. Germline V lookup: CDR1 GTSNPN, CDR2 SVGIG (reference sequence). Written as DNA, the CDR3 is TGTGCCTGGAGTAGGGCAGGGGTTTTCGAGACCCAGTACTTC. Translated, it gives CAWSRAGVFETQYF.

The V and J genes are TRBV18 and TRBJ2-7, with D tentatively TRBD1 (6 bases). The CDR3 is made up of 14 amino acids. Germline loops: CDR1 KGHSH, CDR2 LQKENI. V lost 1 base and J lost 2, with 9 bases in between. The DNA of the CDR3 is TGTGCCAGCTCACCACTGGGACAAGCCTACGAGCAGTACTTC. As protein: CASSPLGQAYEQYF.

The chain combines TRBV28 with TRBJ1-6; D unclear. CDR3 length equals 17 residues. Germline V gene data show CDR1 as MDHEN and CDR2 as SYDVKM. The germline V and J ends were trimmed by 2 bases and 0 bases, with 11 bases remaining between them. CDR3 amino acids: CASSLGQFFSYNSPLHF. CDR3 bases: TGTGCCAGCAGTTTAGGGCAGTTCTTCTCCTATAATTCACCCCTCCACTTT.

Here the CDR3 DNA reads TGTGCCATCTCGCGGTCGGGCAATCAGCCCCAGCATTTT. This sequence encodes CAISRSGNQPQHF. J is TRBJ1-5 and V is TRBV19; no reliable D call. The CDR3 is made up of 13 amino acids. V lost 10 bases, J lost 2 bases, and 12 bases lay in between. Germline CDR1 and CDR2: LNHDA and SQIVND (reference sequence).

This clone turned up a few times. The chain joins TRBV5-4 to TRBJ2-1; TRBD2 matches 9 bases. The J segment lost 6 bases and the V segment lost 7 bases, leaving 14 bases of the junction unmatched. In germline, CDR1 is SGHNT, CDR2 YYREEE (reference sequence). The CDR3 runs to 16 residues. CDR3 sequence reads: CASSSVGLALPNEQFF. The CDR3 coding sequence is TGTGCCAGCTCATCAGTGGGACTAGCCCTCCCCAATGAGCAGTTCTTC. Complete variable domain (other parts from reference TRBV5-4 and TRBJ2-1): ETGVTQSPTHLIKTRGQQVTLRCSSQSGHNTVSWYQQALGQGPQFIFQYYREEENGRGNFPPRFSGLQFPNYSSELNVNALELDDSALYLCASSSVGLALPNEQFFGPGTRLTVL.

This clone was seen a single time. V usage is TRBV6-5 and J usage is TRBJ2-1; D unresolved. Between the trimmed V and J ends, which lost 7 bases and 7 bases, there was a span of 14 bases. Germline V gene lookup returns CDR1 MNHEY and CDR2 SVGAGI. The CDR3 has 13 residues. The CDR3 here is CASTRSPGNEQFF. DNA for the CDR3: TGTGCCAGCACAAGGAGCCCCGGTAATGAGCAGTTCTTC.

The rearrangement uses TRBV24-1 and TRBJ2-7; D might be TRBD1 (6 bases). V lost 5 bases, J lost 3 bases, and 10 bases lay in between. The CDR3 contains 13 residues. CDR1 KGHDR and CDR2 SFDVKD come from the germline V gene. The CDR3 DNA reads TGTGCCACCAGTGGATTACAGGGCTACGAGCAGTACTTC. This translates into CATSGLQGYEQYF.

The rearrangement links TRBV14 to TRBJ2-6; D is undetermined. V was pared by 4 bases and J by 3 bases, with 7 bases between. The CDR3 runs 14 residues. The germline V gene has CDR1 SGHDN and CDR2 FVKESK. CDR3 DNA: TGTGCCAGCAGCCGCTTCTATGGGGCCAACGTCCTGACTTTC. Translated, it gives CASSRFYGANVLTF.

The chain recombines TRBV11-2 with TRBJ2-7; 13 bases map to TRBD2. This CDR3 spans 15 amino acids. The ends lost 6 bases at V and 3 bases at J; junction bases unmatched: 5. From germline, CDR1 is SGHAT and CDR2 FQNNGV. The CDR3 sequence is CASRTTSGGLYEQYF. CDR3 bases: TGTGCCAGCAGAACGACTAGCGGGGGGCTCTACGAGCAGTACTTC.

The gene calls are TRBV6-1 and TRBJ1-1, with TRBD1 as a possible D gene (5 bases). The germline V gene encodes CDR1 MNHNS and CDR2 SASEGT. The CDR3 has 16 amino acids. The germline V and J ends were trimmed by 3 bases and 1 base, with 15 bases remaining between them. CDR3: CASSEERGGWNTEAFF. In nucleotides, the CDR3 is TGTGCCAGCAGTGAGGAGCGGGGGGGATGGAACACTGAAGCTTTCTTT.

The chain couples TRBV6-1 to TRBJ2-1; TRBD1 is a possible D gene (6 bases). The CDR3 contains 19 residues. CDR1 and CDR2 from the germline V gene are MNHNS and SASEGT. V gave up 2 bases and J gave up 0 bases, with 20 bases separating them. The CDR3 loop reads CASSETGFSGFISYNEQFF. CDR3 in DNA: TGTGCCAGCAGTGAAACAGGGTTTTCAGGGTTTATCTCCTACAATGAGCAGTTCTTC.

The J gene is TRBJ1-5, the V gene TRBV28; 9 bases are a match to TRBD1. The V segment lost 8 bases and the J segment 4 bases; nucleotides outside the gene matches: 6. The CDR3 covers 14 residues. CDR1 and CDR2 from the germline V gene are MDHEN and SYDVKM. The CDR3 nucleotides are TGTGCCAGCGGGACAGGGACGGGAAATCAGCCCCAGCATTTT. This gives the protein CASGTGTGNQPQHF.

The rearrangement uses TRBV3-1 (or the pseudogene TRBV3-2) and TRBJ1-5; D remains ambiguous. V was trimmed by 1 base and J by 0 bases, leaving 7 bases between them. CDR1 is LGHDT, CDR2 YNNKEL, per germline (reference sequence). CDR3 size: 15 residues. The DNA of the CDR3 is TGTGCCAGCAGCCAAGGCCGGAGTAGCAATCAGCCCCAGCATTTT. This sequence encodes CASSQGRSSNQPQHF.

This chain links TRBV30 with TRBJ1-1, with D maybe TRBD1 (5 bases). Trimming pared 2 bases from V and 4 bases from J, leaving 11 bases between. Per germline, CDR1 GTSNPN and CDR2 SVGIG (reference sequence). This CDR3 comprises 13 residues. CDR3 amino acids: CAWSQGFSTEAFF. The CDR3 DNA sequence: TGTGCCTGGAGTCAGGGTTTTTCCACTGAAGCTTTCTTT.

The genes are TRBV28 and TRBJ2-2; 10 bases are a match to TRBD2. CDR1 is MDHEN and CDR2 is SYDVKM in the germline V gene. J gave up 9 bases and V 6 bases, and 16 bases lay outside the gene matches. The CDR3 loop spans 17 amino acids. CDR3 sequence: CASRGGKGLARRRELFF. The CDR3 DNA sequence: TGTGCCAGCAGGGGGGGGAAGGGACTAGCGCGACGGAGGGAGCTGTTTTTT.